This TCR beta chain is from a study of breast tumors, draining lymph nodes, adjacent tissues. Findings and caveats of the study: Compared with basal-like, luminal-like tumors shared significantly more repertoire with nontumor tissue. Tumor TCR diversity was below lymph nodes but above nontumor tissue.

Using its own MiXCR run on the multiplex PCR reads, TCRdb lists one record per CDR3 protein. Of around 120,000 distinct CDR3 sequences in the sample, 15% to 20% were seen once. Per germline, CDR1 MDHEN and CDR2 SYDVKM. V lost 6 bases, J lost 3 bases, and 14 bases lay in between. The CDR3 contains 14 residues. The lymph nodes were axillary draining lymph nodes from breast cancer patients. This clonotype was recorded a few times. Antigen specificity is unknown. Specimen: axillary lymph node tissue. The gene calls are TRBV28 and TRBJ1-2; maybe TRBD1 (5 bases). The clonotype originates from a female donor with breast cancer. Some clones in this sample may be carry-over from other donors' samples. The CDR3 DNA follows: TGTGCCAGCAGCCTTGACGACAGCGACTATGGCTACACCTTC. This codes for CASSLDDSDYGYTF.